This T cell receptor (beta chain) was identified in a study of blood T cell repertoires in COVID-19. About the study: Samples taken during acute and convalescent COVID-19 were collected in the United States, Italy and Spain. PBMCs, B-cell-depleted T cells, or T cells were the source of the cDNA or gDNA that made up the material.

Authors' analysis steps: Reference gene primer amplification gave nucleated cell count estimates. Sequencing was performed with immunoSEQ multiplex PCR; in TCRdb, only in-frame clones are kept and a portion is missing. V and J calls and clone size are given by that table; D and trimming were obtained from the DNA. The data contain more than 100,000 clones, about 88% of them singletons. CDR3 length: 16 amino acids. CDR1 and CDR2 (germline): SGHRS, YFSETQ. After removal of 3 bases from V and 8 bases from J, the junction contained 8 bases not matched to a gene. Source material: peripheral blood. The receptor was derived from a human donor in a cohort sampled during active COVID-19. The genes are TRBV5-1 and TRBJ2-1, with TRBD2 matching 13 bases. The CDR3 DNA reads TGCGCCAGCAGCTGGGGGACTAGCGGGATTATGGATGAGCAGTTCTTC. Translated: CASSWGTSGIMDEQFF.